The TCR beta chain described here comes from a study of cytomegalovirus exposure and HLA in healthy donors. PCR primers comprised 60 Vbeta and 13 Jbeta primers. This table comes from immunoSEQ multiplex PCR, and its TCRdb copy is limited to in-frame clones, with some not included. The sample holds 110,000 to 150,000 clones, 75% seen once. The receptor was isolated from a man aged 40-49 years in good health and CMV-seronegative. The specimen sequenced was PBMCs.

Here the CDR3 reads CASSPGAKNYGYTF. CDR3 coding DNA: TGTGCCAGCTCACCAGGGGCCAAGAACTATGGCTACACCTTC. The V and J genes are TRBV18 and TRBJ1-2, with a possible D match to TRBD1 (5 bases). The CDR3 has 14 amino acids. V was clipped by 2 bases and J by 2 bases, with 9 bases between them. Germline values: CDR1 KGHSH, CDR2 LQKENI.